This entry lists 12 T cell receptor beta chains sequenced from one sample in a study of blood T cell repertoires in COVID-19. TCRdb's table, derived via immunoSEQ multiplex PCR, lists solely in-frame clones and lacks some. Of some 320,000 clones listed, roughly nine tenths are singletons. The sequenced sample was peripheral blood. These TCRs come from a woman between 25 and 40 years old with COVID-19, enrolled during active disease.

This chain uses TRBV11-3 with TRBJ2-1, with 8 positions matching TRBD2. Unmatched junction bases numbered 2, after V lost 5 bases and J lost 8 bases. The CDR3 is made up of 12 amino acids. Germline CDR1 and CDR2: SGHNT and YENEEA. The CDR3 is CASSTRGDEQFF. The CDR3 region has the DNA TGTGCCAGCAGCACGCGGGGGGATGAGCAGTTCTTC.

The chain has TRBV2 and TRBJ1-2; D might be TRBD1 (5 bases). Germline V lookup: CDR1 SNHLY, CDR2 FYNNEI. The V end lost 7 bases, the J end lost 4 bases, and 13 bases lay between the germline ends. The CDR3 is 13 amino acids. CDR3 protein: CASKGEGSYGYTF. CDR3 sequence (DNA): TGTGCCAGCAAAGGGGAGGGGAGCTATGGCTACACCTTC.

The CDR3 DNA sequence: TGTGCCAGTTCTAGGGGGTATCAGCCCCAGCATTTT. This translates into CASSRGYQPQHF. The J gene is TRBJ1-5, the V gene TRBV19, with D perhaps matching TRBD1 (6 bases). Per the germline V gene, CDR1 is LNHDA and CDR2 is SQIVND (reference sequence). The CDR3 extends over 12 amino acids. The V end lost 8 bases, the J end lost 5 bases, and 10 bases lay between the germline ends.

The chain combines TRBV19 with TRBJ2-7; 9 nucleotides match TRBD1. The J segment lost 3 bases and the V segment lost 5 bases, leaving 8 bases of the junction unmatched. CDR3 length equals 15 residues. CDR1 is LNHDA and CDR2 is SQIVND in the germline V gene (reference sequence). DNA for the CDR3: TGTGCCAGTAGTCCTTCAGGACAGGGGAACTACGAGCAGTACTTC. Its translation is CASSPSGQGNYEQYF.

The chain has TRBV4-1 and TRBJ2-3; D is uncertain. Trimming pared 3 bases from V and 5 bases from J, leaving 18 bases between. This CDR3 is 16 amino acids long. Germline V lookup: CDR1 MGHRA, CDR2 YSYEKL. The CDR3 sequence: CASSQSLVTHVDTQYF. DNA of the CDR3: TGCGCCAGCAGCCAGAGTTTAGTAACCCACGTAGATACGCAGTATTTT.

V is TRBV4-1 and J is TRBJ1-5, with 12 bases aligning to TRBD1. The CDR3 length is 19 residues. V dropped 4 bases and J dropped 5; count of bases not matched to a gene: 15. CDR1 and CDR2 from the germline V gene are MGHRA and YSYEKL. In nucleotides, the CDR3 is TGCGCCAGCAGCCCGACCGGGACAGGGGGCGCTTCACTAGATCAGCCCCAGCATTTT. This sequence encodes CASSPTGTGGASLDQPQHF.

V usage is TRBV28 and J usage is TRBJ2-3, with D uncertain. Trimming took off 7 bases at V and 14 bases at J, with 19 bases between the two ends. This CDR3 is 12 amino acids long. Germline V gives CDR1 MDHEN, CDR2 SYDVKM. CDR3 nucleotides: TGTGCCAGCACCATCGGCGGTGATTTTACGTATTTT. Amino acids: CASTIGGDFTYF.

The chain employs TRBV11-3 and TRBJ2-1, with TRBD2 identical over 7 bases. Losses at the gene ends were 5 bases for V and 5 bases for J; bases not matched to a gene: 9. Per germline, CDR1 SGHNT and CDR2 YENEEA. The CDR3 spans 15 residues. The CDR3 protein is CASSPDSGPNNEQFF. The CDR3 DNA reads as TGTGCCAGCAGCCCCGATAGCGGGCCCAACAATGAGCAGTTCTTC.

This clone was recorded once. This rearrangement joins TRBV5-4 to TRBJ1-4; 10 nucleotides line up with TRBD1. The junction had 6 bases not matched to a gene; V was cut back by 5 bases and J by 8 bases. This CDR3 region has 14 residues. In germline, CDR1 is SGHNT, CDR2 YYREEE (reference sequence). The CDR3 sequence: CASSGDRGEEKLFF. The DNA for the CDR3 is TGTGCCAGCAGTGGGGACAGGGGAGAGGAAAAACTGTTTTTT.

The chain uses TRBV7-8 and TRBJ1-5, with a tentative D call TRBD1 (6 bases). V lost 0 bases to trimming and J lost 3 bases, with 15 bases between them. This CDR3 is built from 17 residues. CDR1 and CDR2 (germline): SGHVS, FQNEAQ. CDR3 region: CASSLARTGRNNQPQHF. The CDR3 DNA sequence: TGTGCCAGCAGCTTAGCGCGAACAGGGCGCAACAATCAGCCCCAGCATTTT.

The CDR3 DNA reads as TGTGCCAGTAAAGACAGGACAGCCTACAATCAGCCCCAGCATTTT. Residues: CASKDRTAYNQPQHF. V usage is TRBV19 and J usage is TRBJ1-5; maybe TRBD1 (6 bases). Trimming shortened V by 7 bases and J by 3 bases, and 16 bases separated the two germline ends. Germline V gene sequence: CDR1 LNHDA, CDR2 SQIVND (reference sequence). This CDR3 comprises 15 residues.

The chain has TRBV6-5 and TRBJ1-4, with D tentatively TRBD1 (6 bases). Trimming took 7 bases from V and 7 from J, leaving 19 bases between them. The germline V gene has CDR1 MNHEY and CDR2 SVGAGI. The CDR3 runs 15 residues. The CDR3 sequence: CASTIGQKFGEKLFF. CDR3 in DNA: TGTGCCAGCACAATAGGACAGAAATTCGGTGAAAAACTGTTTTTT.